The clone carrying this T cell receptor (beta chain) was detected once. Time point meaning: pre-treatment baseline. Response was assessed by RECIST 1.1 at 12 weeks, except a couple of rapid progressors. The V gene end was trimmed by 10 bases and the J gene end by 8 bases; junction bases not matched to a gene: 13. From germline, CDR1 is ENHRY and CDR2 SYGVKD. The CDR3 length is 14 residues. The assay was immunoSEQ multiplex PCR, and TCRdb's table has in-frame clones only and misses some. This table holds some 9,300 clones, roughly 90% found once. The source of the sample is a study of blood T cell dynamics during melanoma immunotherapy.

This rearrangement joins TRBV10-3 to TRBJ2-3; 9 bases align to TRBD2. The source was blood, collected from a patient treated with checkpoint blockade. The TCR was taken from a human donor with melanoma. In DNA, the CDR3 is TGTGCCACCGGTAGCGGGAGTGGGTCGGCTACGCAGTATTTT. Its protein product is CATGSGSGSATQYF.